This T cell receptor (beta chain) was captured in a study of blood T cells in healthy people across ages. The V segment lost 3 bases and the J segment 0 bases; nucleotides outside the gene matches: 6. The CDR3 runs to 16 residues. Germline V gives CDR1 LNHNV, CDR2 YYDKDF (reference sequence). A J-beta primer mix and a sample-barcoded 5' primer were used in a second PCR of roughly 6 to 12 cycles. One entry per CDR3 protein results from TCRdb running MiXCR on the 5' RACE reads. Here the sample spans some 940,000 distinct CDR3 sequences, about 28% being singletons. These data were likewise used in another study, on T cells of mothers and their children. From that paper: All RNA that had been extracted was used for cDNA synthesis at approximately 1.5 ug per 15 ul.

This clonotype was obtained from a woman in her 40s in good health. The chain joins TRBV15 to TRBJ2-3; TRBD1 matches at 7 bases. The specimen was blood. CDR3 protein: CATSRQTGWSTDTQYF. Written as DNA, the CDR3 is TGTGCCACCAGCAGGCAGACAGGGTGGAGCACAGATACGCAGTATTTT.